This TCR beta chain was profiled in a study of cytomegalovirus exposure and HLA in healthy donors. Study summary: The study placed around 85% of its 350 to 450 genotyped donors in the Caucasian-associated ancestry cluster.

Germline-derived CDR1 and CDR2 are GTSNPN and SVGIG (reference sequence). CDR3 length: 17 residues. Losses at the gene ends were 4 bases for V and 0 bases for J; bases not matched to a gene: 13. This clone was counted only a few times. Use of 60 Vbeta and 13 Jbeta primers characterized the PCR. Here immunoSEQ multiplex PCR was the method, and the copy in TCRdb shows in-frame clones only, minus some. Of around 30,000 clones in the sample, 35% to 55% were seen once. The specimen was PBMCs. The clonotype comes from a woman between 45 and 65 years old in good health and CMV-seronegative. The chain links TRBV30 to TRBJ1-1; the match to TRBD1 covers 8 bases. This CDR3 is CAWNNPGQVILNTEAFF. CDR3 nucleotide sequence: TGTGCCTGGAATAACCCGGGACAGGTGATCCTGAACACTGAAGCTTTCTTT.